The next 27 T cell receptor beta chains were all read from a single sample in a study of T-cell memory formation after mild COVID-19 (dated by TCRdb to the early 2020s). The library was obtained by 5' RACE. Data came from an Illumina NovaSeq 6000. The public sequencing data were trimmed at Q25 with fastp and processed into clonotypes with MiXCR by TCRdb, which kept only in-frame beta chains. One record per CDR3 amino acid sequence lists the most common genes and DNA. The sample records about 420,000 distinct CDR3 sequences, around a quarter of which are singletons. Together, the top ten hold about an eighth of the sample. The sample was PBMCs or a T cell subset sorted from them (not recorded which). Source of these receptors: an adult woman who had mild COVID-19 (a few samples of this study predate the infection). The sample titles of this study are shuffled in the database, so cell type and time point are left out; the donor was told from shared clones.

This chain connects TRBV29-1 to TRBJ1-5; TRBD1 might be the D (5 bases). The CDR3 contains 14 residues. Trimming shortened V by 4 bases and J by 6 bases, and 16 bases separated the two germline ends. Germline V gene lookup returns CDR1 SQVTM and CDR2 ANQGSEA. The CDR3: CSVAAGRKGQPQHF. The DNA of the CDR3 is TGCAGCGTTGCCGCAGGGCGGAAGGGTCAGCCCCAGCATTTT.

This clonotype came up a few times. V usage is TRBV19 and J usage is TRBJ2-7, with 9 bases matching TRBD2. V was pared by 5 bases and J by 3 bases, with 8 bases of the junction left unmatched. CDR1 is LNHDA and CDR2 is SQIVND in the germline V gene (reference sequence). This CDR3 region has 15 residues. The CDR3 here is CASSASGVGFYEQYF. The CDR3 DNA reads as TGTGCCAGTAGTGCTAGCGGGGTAGGATTCTACGAGCAGTACTTC.

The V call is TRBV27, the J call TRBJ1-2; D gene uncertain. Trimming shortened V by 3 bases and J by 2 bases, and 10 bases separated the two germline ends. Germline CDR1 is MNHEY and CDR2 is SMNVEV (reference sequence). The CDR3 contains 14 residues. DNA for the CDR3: TGTGCCAGCAGTTTTGGCGGCAGAAACTATGGCTACACCTTC. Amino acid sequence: CASSFGGRNYGYTF.

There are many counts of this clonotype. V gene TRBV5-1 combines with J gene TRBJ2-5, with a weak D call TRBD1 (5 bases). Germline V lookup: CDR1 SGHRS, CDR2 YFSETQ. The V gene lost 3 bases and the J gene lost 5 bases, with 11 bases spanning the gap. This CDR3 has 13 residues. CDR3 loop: CASSSGYVETQYF. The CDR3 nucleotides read TGCGCCAGCAGCTCAGGGTATGTGGAGACCCAGTACTTC.

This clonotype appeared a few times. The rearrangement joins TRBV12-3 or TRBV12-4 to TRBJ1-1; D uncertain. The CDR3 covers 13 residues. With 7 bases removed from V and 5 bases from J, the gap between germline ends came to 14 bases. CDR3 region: CASTEGHSTEAFF. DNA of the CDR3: TGTGCCAGCACCGAGGGCCACAGTACTGAAGCTTTCTTT.

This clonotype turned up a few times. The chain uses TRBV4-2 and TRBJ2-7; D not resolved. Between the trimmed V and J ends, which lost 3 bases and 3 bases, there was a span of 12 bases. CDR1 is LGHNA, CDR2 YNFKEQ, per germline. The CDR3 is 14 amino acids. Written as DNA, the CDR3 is TGTGCCAGCAGCCACCCCGACCTGATCTACGAGCAGTACTTC. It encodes CASSHPDLIYEQYF.

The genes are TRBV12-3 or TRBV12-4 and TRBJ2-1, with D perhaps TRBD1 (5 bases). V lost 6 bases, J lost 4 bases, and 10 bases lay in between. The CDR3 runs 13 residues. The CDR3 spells CASRPTVYNEQFF. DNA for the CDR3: TGTGCCAGCAGACCGACAGTTTACAATGAGCAGTTCTTC.

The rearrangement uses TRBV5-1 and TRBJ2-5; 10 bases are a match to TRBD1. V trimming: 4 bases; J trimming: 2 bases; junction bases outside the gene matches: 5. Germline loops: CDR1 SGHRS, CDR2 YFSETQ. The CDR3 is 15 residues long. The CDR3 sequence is CASSAPDRGQETQYF. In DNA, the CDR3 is TGCGCCAGCAGCGCGCCGGACAGGGGGCAAGAGACCCAGTACTTC.

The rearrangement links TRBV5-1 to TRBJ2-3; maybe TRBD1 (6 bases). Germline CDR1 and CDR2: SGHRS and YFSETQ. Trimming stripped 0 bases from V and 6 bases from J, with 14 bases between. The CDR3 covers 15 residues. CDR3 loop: CASSLERGSLDTQYF. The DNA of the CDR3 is TGCGCCAGCAGCTTGGAGAGGGGGAGTTTGGATACGCAGTATTTT.

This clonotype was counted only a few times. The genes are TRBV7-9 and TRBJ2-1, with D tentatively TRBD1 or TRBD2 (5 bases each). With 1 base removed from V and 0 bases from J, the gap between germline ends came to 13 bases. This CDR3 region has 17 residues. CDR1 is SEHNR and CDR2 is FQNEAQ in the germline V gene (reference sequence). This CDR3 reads CASSLGVGESSYNEQFF. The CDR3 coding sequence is TGTGCCAGCAGCTTAGGGGTAGGGGAGAGCTCCTACAATGAGCAGTTCTTC. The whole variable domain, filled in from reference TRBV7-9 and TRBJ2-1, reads DTGVSQNPRHKITKRGQNVTFRCDPISEHNRLYWYRQTLGQGPEFLTYFQNEAQLEKSRLLSDRFSAERPKGSFSTLEIQRTEQGDSAMYLCASSLGVGESSYNEQFFGPGTRLTVL.

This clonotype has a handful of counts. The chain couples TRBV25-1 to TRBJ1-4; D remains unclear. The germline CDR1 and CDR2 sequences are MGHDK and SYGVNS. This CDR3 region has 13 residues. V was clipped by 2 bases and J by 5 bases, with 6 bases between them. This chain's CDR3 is CASSEGGNEKLFF. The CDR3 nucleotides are TGTGCCAGCAGTGAAGGAGGCAATGAAAAACTGTTTTTT.

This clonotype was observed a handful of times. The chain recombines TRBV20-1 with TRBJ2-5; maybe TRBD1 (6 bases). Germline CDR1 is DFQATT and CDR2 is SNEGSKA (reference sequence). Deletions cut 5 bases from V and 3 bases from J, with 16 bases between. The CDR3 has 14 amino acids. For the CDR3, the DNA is TGCAGTGCTCCGGTAGGGACACACGAAGAGACCCAGTACTTC. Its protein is CSAPVGTHEETQYF.

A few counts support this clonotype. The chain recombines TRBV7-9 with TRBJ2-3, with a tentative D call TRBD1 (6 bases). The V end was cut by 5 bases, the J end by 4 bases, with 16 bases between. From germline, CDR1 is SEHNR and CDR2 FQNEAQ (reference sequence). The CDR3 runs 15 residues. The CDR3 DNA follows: TGTGCCAGCAGCCCTGACAGGTTTGGCGCAGATACGCAGTATTTT. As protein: CASSPDRFGADTQYF.

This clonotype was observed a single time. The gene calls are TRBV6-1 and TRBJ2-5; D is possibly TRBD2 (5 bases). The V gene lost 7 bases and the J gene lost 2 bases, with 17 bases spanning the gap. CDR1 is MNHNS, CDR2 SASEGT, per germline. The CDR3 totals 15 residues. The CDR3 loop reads CASIGLGRVQETQYF. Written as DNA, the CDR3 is TGTGCCAGCATCGGCCTAGGGCGGGTACAAGAGACCCAGTACTTC.

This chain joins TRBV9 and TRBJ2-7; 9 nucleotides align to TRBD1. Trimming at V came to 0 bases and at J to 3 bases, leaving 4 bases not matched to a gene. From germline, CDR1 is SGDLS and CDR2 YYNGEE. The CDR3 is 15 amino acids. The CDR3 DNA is TGTGCCAGCAGCGTAGCCGGGACAGGGTTCTACGAGCAGTACTTC. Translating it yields CASSVAGTGFYEQYF.

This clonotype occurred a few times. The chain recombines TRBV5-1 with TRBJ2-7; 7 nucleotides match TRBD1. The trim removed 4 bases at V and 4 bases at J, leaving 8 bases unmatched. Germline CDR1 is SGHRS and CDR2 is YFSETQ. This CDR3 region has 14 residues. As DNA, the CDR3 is TGCGCCAGCAGCCCAGGACAGGTTAAGTACGAGCAGTACTTC. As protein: CASSPGQVKYEQYF.

CDR3 coding DNA: TGTGCCAGCAGACTCGGGACAGGCGGTCAGCCCCAGCATTTT. It translates to CASRLGTGGQPQHF. The chain joins TRBV6-6 to TRBJ1-5, with 8 bases identical to TRBD1. The CDR3 loop spans 14 amino acids. In germline, CDR1 is MNHNY, CDR2 SVGAGI (reference sequence). Trimming took 6 bases from V and 6 from J; bases not matched to a gene: 7.

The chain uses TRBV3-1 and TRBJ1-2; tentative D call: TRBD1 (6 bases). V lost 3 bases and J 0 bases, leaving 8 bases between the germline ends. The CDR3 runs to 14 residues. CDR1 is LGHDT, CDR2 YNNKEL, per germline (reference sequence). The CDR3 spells CASSQGAANYGYTF. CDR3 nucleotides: TGTGCCAGCAGCCAGGGGGCGGCTAACTATGGCTACACCTTC.

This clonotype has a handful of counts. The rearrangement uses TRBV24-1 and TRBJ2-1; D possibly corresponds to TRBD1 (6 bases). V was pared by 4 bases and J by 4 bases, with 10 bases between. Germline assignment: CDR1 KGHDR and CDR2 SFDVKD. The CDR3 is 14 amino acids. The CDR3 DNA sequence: TGTGCCACCAGTGACCATAGGGGGTACAATGAGCAGTTCTTC. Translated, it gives CATSDHRGYNEQFF.

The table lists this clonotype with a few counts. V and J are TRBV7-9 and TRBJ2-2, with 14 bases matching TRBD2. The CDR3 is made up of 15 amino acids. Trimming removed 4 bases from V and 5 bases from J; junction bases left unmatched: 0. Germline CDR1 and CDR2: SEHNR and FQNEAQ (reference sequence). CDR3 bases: TGTGCCAGCAGCTGGACTAGCGGGAGGACCGGGGAGCTGTTTTTT. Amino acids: CASSWTSGRTGELFF.

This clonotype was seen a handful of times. The CDR3 loop reads CASSILGPSTEQFF. CDR3 coding DNA: TGTGCCAGCAGCATACTGGGGCCAAGTACTGAGCAGTTCTTC. The chain couples TRBV7-3 to TRBJ2-1, with a possible D match to TRBD1 (5 bases). CDR3 size: 14 residues. Deletions cut 5 bases from V and 9 bases from J, with 17 bases between. From germline, CDR1 is SGHTA and CDR2 FQGTGA. The whole variable domain, remainder taken from reference TRBV7-3 and TRBJ2-1, is GAGVSQTPSNKVTEKGKYVELRCDPISGHTALYWYRQSLGQGPEFLIYFQGTGAADDSGLPNDRFFAVRPEGSVSTLKIQRTERGDSAVYLCASSILGPSTEQFFGPGTRLTVL.

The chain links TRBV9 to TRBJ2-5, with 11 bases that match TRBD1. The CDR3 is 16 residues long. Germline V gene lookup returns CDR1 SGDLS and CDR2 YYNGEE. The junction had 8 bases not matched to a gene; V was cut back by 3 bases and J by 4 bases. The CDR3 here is CASSGGQGAYRETQYF. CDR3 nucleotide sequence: TGTGCCAGCAGCGGCGGACAGGGGGCGTATCGAGAGACCCAGTACTTC.

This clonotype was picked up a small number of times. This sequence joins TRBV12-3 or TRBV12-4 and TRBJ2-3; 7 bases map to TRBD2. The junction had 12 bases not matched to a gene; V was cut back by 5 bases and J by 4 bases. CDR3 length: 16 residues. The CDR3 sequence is CASSPGLGGVPDTQYF. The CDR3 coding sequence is TGTGCCAGCAGTCCCGGACTAGGAGGGGTACCAGATACGCAGTATTTT.

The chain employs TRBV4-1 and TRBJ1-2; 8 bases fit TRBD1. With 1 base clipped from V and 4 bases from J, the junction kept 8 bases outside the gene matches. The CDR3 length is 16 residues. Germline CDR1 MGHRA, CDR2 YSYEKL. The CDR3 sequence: CASSQGTGQGGYGYTF. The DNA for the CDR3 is TGCGCCAGCAGCCAAGGGACCGGACAGGGCGGCTATGGCTACACCTTC.

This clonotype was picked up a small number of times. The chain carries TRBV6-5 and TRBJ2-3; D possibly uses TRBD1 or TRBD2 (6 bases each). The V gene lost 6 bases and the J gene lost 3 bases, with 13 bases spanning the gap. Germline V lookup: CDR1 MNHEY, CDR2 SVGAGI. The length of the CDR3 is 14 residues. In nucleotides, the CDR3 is TGTGCCAGCAGAAAGGGGGGTTGGACAGATACGCAGTATTTT. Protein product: CASRKGGWTDTQYF.

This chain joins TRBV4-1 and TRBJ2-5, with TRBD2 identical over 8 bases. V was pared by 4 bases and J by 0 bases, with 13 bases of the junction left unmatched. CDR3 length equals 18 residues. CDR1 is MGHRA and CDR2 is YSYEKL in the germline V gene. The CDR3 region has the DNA TGCGCCAGCAGCCTCCGGGCGGGGGGCAACCAGTACCAAGAGACCCAGTACTTC. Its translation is CASSLRAGGNQYQETQYF.

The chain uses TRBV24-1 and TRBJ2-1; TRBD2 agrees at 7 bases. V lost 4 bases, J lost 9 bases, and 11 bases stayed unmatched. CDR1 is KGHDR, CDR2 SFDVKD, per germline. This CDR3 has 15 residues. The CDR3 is CATSEVGLAGGEQFF. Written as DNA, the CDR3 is TGTGCCACCAGTGAGGTAGGGTTAGCGGGCGGTGAGCAGTTCTTC.